This T cell receptor beta chain was observed in a study of blood T cells in healthy people across ages. General study points: Older age went with lower TCR beta diversity per million T cells, in a roughly linear way. Diversity figures based on one million T cells were deemed too low. It was not possible, with unsorted PBMCs, to conclusively compare naive and antigen-experienced cells.

CDR1 is MDHEN, CDR2 SYDVKM, per germline. This CDR3 region has 14 residues. The V end lost 6 bases, the J end lost 0 bases, and 9 bases lay between the germline ends. Sample-barcoded 5' priming and a J-beta primer mix drove a second PCR of about 6 to 12 cycles. TCRdb called the 5' RACE reads again in MiXCR, with one record for every CDR3 protein. The sample has under 750,000 distinct CDR3 sequences; around half are singletons. To note about this clonotype: Antigen: not known.

Healthy Caucasian individuals from Russia aged about 6 to 95 served as donors. Input material: blood. This chain links TRBV28 with TRBJ2-4; possibly TRBD2 for D (5 bases). The TCR originated in a man of 80 years or more in good health. CDR3 coding DNA: TGTGCCAGCAGGATGGACTTAGCCAAAAACATTCAGTACTTC. Translating it yields CASRMDLAKNIQYF.